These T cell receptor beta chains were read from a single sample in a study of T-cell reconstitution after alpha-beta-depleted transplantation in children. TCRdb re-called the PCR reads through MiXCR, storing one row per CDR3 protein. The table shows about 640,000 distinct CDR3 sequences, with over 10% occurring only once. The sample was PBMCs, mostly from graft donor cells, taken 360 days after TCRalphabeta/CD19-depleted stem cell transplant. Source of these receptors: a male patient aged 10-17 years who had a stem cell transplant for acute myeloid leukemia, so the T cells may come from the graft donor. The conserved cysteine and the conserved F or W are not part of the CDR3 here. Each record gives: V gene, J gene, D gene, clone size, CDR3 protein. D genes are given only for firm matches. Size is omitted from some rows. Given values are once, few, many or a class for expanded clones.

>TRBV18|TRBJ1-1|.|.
ASLGKVNTEAF
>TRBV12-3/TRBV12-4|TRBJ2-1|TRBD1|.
ASSLWTGGSSSYNEQF
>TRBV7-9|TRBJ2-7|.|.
ASSLVQYTYEQY
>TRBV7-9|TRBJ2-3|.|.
ASSSREHPGSTDTQY
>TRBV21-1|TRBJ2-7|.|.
ASSKGEGTVSTYEQY
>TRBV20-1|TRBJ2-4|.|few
SARDVWGQYIQY
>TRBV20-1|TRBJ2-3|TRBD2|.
SASRGGPGTDTQY
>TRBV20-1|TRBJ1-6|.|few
SARDGGVGGSYNSPLH
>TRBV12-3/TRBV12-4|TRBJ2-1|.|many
ASSLARSSYNEQF
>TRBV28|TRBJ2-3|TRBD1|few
ASSPGQGVVDTQY
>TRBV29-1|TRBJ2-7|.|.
SVDKGRDEQY
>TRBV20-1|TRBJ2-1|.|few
SARVFSSYNEQF
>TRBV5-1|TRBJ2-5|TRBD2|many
ASSLSSRTSGQETQY
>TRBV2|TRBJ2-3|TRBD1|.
ASSEGRQGLTDTQY
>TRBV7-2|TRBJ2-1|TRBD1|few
ASRSRQGSSYNEQF
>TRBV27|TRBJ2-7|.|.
ASKTGAAYEQY
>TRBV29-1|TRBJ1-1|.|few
SSGQLTEAF
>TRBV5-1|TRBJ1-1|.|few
ASSLAWVAF
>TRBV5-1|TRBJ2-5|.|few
ASSWGGGSEETQY
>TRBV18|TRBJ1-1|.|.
ASSPPLLNTEAF
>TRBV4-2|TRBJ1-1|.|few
ASSQPGNTEAF
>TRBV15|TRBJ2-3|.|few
ATSSRRERQVSDTQY
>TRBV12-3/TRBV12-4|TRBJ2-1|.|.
ASSQGLAMPYNEQF
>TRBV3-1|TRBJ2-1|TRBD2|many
ASSQGRAGYNEQF
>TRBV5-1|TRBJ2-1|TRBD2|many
ASSSGLVSNEQF
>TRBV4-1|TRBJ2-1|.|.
ASSLTPSSSYNEQF
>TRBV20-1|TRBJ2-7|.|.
SARDLGPCEQY
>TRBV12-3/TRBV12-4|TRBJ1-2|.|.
ASSLGLGGDGYT